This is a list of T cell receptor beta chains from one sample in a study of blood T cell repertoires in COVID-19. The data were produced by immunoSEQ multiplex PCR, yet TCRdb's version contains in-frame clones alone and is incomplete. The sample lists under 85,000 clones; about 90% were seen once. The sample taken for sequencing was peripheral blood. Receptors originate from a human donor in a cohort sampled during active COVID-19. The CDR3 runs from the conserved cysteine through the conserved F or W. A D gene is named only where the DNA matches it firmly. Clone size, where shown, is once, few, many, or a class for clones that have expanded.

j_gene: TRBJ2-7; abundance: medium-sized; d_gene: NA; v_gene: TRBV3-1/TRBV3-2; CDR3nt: TGTGCCAGCAGCCAAGTAGGGGAAGACTACGAGCAGTACTTC; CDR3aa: CASSQVGEDYEQYF
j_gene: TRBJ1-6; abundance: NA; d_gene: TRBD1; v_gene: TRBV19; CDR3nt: TGTGCCAGTAGTATGCGGACAGGGGGATCGAATTCACCCCTCCACTTT; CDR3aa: CASSMRTGGSNSPLHF
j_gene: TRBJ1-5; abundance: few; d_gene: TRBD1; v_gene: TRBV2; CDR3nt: TGTGCCAGCAGTGCGACAGGGGAAGTTCAGCCCCAGCATTTT; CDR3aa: CASSATGEVQPQHF
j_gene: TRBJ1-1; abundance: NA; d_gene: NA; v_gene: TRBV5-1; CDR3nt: TGCGCCAGCAGTTTAAAACAGGGCCCGAACACTGAAGCTTTCTTT; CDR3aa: CASSLKQGPNTEAFF
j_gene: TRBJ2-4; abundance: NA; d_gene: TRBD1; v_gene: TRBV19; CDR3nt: TGTGCCAGTAGCGACAGGGGGACCCTAGCCAAAAACATTCAGTACTTC; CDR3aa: CASSDRGTLAKNIQYF
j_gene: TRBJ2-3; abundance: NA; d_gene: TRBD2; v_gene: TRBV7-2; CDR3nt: TGTGCCAGCAGCTTAGTGGCTAGCGGGGTCCCAGATACGCAGTATTTT; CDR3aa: CASSLVASGVPDTQYF
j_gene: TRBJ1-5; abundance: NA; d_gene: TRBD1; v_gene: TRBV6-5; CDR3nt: TGTGCCAGCCGGACAGGGGCGGACAATCAGCCCCAGCATTTT; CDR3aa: CASRTGADNQPQHF
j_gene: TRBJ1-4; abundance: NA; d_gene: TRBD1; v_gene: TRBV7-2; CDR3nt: TGTGCCAGCAGCATAGCCAAAGGACAGGGATGGGGTGAAAAACTGTTTTTT; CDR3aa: CASSIAKGQGWGEKLFF
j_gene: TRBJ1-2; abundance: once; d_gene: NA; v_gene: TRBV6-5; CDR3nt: TGTGCCACCCGGGGGGGCTATGGCTACACCTTC; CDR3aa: CATRGGYGYTF
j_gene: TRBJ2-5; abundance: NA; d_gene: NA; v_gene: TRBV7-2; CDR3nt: TGTGCCAGCGCGAGAAATGGGGGGGGCGGGCAGACCCAGTACTTC; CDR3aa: CASARNGGGGQTQYF
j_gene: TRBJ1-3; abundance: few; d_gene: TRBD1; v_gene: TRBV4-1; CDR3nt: TGCGCCAGCAGCCAACGAAGACAGGGGGCGTCCGGAAACACCATATATTTT; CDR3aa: CASSQRRQGASGNTIYF
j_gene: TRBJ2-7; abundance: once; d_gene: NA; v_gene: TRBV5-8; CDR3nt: TGTGCCAGCACCTACAGGGTCGAGCAGTACTTC; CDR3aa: CASTYRVEQYF
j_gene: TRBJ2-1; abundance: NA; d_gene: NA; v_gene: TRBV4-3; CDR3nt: TGCGCCAGCAGCCAAGGGTTGGACAACCAGCCCTCTTCCTACAATGAGCAGTTCTTC; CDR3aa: CASSQGLDNQPSSYNEQFF